Presented here are 4 T cell receptor beta chains from one specimen sequenced in a study of T cell responses to AZD1222 COVID-19 vaccine. Repertoires were generated with immunoSEQ multiplex PCR, while TCRdb's copy carries only in-frame clones and drops some. There are 140,000 to 150,000 clones in the sample; 80% to 90% occur only once, and roughly 8% lies in the top ten. The starting material was peripheral blood, obtained on day 0 of AZD1222 vaccination. Receptors were obtained from an adult in good health.

In this sample, this clone turned up once. The chain links TRBV3-1 (or the pseudogene TRBV3-2) to TRBJ2-3; 15 bases align to TRBD2. Germline V gene lookup returns CDR1 LGHDT and CDR2 YNNKEL (reference sequence). The CDR3 sequence is 20 residues long. V lost 4 bases and J lost 2; bases outside the gene matches: 13. CDR3 DNA: TGTGCCAGCAGCCGGCTGGGACTAGCGGGAGGAAGGGGGCCCACAGATACGCAGTATTTT. This translates into CASSRLGLAGGRGPTDTQYF.

J is TRBJ2-6 and V is TRBV27, with a tentative D call TRBD1 (5 bases). Germline V lookup: CDR1 MNHEY, CDR2 SMNVEV (reference sequence). CDR3 size: 16 residues. Trimming shortened V by 0 bases and J by 3 bases, and 9 bases separated the two germline ends. The CDR3 sequence is CASSLSPGFGANVLTF. Here the CDR3 DNA reads TGTGCCAGCAGTTTATCGCCAGGGTTTGGGGCCAACGTCCTGACTTTC. Using reference TRBV27 and TRBJ2-6 for the parts outside the CDR3, the full variable domain is EAQVTQNPRYLITVTGKKLTVTCSQNMNHEYMSWYRQDPGLGLRQIYYSMNVEVTDKGDVPEGYKVSRKEKRNFPLILESPSPNQTSLYFCASSLSPGFGANVLTFGAGSRLTVL.

This chain uses TRBV20-1 with TRBJ1-2; D gene ambiguous. The CDR3 length is 11 residues. Germline V gene data show CDR1 as DFQATT and CDR2 as SNEGSKA (reference sequence). V was cut by 0 bases and J by 7 bases, with 6 bases left in between. The CDR3 sequence is CSARDAGGYTF. The CDR3 DNA reads as TGCAGTGCTAGAGATGCCGGTGGCTACACCTTC.

The chain carries TRBV10-3 and TRBJ1-3; TRBD1 might be the D (5 bases). V was cut by 10 bases and J by 4 bases, with 17 bases left in between. Germline values: CDR1 ENHRY, CDR2 SYGVKD. The CDR3 is 14 residues long. Written as DNA, the CDR3 is TGTGCCACTGGTCCTGCAGGGTCCGGAAACACCATATATTTT. Translating gives CATGPAGSGNTIYF.